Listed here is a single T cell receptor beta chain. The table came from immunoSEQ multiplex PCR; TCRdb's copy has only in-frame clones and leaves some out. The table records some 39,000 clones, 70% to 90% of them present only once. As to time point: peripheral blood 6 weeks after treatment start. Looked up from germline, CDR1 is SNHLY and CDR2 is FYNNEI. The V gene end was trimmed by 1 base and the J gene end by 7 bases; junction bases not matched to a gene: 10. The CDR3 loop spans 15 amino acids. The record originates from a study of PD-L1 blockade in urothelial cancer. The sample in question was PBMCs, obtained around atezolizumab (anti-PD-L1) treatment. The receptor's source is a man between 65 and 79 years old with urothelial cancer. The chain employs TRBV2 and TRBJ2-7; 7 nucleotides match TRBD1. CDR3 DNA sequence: TGTGCCAGCAGTGAAGGGCAGGGGGTGGCCCGTGAGCAGTACTTC. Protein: CASSEGQGVAREQYF.